Included here is one T cell receptor beta chain sequence, with context. The antigen is unknown. The data belong to a study of OX40 agonist ivuxolimab in advanced cancers. In the study overall: Past anti-PD-1, anti-PD-L1 or anti-CTLA-4 therapy was accepted, and 40% to 50% had received some.

Germline V gene lookup returns CDR1 SGHAT and CDR2 FQNNGV. V trimming: 4 bases; J trimming: 7 bases; junction bases outside the gene matches: 3. This CDR3 spans 12 amino acids. Overall study findings and caveats: Clonal expansion was seen in CD4+ and CD8+ blood T cells by week 6 at 0.1 to 3.0 mg/kg.

Libraries were prepared by immunoSEQ multiplex PCR; TCRdb keeps only in-frame clonotypes and omits some of them. The sample includes some 48,000 clones, about 81% of them seen just once. The starting material was CD4+ or CD8+ T cells sorted from blood, obtained in a trial of the OX40 agonist ivuxolimab. The genes are TRBV11-2 and TRBJ1-1, with TRBD1 matching over 7 bases. This clonotype was obtained from an adult with an advanced solid tumor such as melanoma, head and neck, liver or kidney cancer. The CDR3 reads CASSSGGVEAFF. The CDR3 DNA reads TGTGCCAGCAGCTCAGGGGGGGTTGAAGCTTTCTTT.